These 3 T cell receptor beta chains were sequenced from one sample in a study of shared clonotypes between healthy human individuals. Repertoires were generated with immunoSEQ multiplex PCR, while TCRdb's copy carries only in-frame clones and drops some. The table includes 2 million to 3 million clones, roughly 93% detected once. The sequencing input was naive CD4+ T cells from PBMCs. Subset denoted: CD45RA+ positively selected. The receptors come from a man between 18 and 35 years old in good health. Some clones in this sample may be carry-over from other donors' samples.

The chain links TRBV7-9 to TRBJ2-7; D is uncertain. Trimming shortened V by 4 bases and J by 2 bases, and 12 bases separated the two germline ends. The CDR3 is 14 amino acids. Germline lookup yields CDR1 SEHNR and CDR2 FQNEAQ (reference sequence). The CDR3 loop reads CASSSPGATYEQYF. The CDR3 DNA reads as TGTGCCAGCAGCTCCCCCGGAGCAACCTACGAGCAGTACTTC. Full variable domain (outside the CDR3, taken from reference TRBV7-9 and TRBJ2-7): DTGVSQNPRHKITKRGQNVTFRCDPISEHNRLYWYRQTLGQGPEFLTYFQNEAQLEKSRLLSDRFSAERPKGSFSTLEIQRTEQGDSAMYLCASSSPGATYEQYFGPGTRLTVT.

The chain couples TRBV5-6 to TRBJ2-3, with D maybe TRBD2 (5 bases). This CDR3 spans 13 amino acids. Germline lookup yields CDR1 SGHDT and CDR2 YYEEEE. V was clipped by 0 bases and J by 9 bases, with 11 bases between them. This CDR3 is CASSLVTGLTQYF. CDR3 coding DNA: TGTGCCAGCAGCTTGGTCACGGGATTGACGCAGTATTTT.

The genes are TRBV10-2 and TRBJ2-7; 8 bases align to TRBD2. CDR1 WSHSY and CDR2 SAAADI come from the germline V gene. This CDR3 is built from 17 residues. Trimming removed 2 bases from V and 5 bases from J; junction bases left unmatched: 14. The CDR3 is CASSEGRGRPTGNEQYF. In DNA form, the CDR3 reads TGCGCCAGCAGTGAGGGTCGCGGGAGGCCCACAGGCAACGAGCAGTACTTC.